The 21 T cell receptor beta chains given below trace back to one sample, sequenced in a study of T-cell reconstitution after alpha-beta-depleted transplantation in children. Construction of the TCRbeta library involved unique molecular identifiers. TCRdb fed the PCR reads into MiXCR, producing one record per CDR3 protein. Of fewer than 700,000 distinct CDR3 sequences in the sample, 13% are singletons; the top ten hold over 2%. The sample was PBMCs, mostly from graft donor cells, taken 360 days after TCRalphabeta/CD19-depleted stem cell transplant. These receptors came from a male patient younger than 18 who had a stem cell transplant for acute myeloid leukemia, so the T cells may come from the graft donor.

This clonotype was observed many times. The chain recombines TRBV28 with TRBJ2-1; 12 bases are shared with TRBD2. Trimming at V came to 2 bases and at J to 11 bases, leaving 10 bases not matched to a gene. The CDR3 sequence is 16 residues long. CDR1 and CDR2 from the germline V gene are MDHEN and SYDVKM. Here the CDR3 reads CASSLVGTSGPVKQFF. The CDR3 DNA follows: TGTGCCAGCAGTTTAGTCGGGACTAGCGGGCCCGTCAAGCAGTTCTTC. The full variable domain, completed using reference TRBV28 and TRBJ2-1, is DVKVTQSSRYLVKRTGEKVFLECVQDMDHENMFWYRQDPGLGLRLIYFSYDVKMKEKGDIPEGYSVSREKKERFSLILESASTNQTSMYLCASSLVGTSGPVKQFFGPGTRLTVL.

The chain recombines TRBV2 with TRBJ2-1, with no clear D. CDR3 length equals 10 residues. Germline lookup yields CDR1 SNHLY and CDR2 FYNNEI. The V end was cut by 9 bases, the J end by 3 bases, with 3 bases between. DNA of the CDR3: TGTGCCAGTTACTACAATGAGCAGTTCTTC. It yields the protein CASYYNEQFF.

In its sample, this clonotype was seen a few times. The V gene is TRBV5-1, the J gene TRBJ2-7; the match to TRBD2 covers 9 bases. The CDR3 has 16 residues. V trimming: 0 bases; J trimming: 0 bases; junction bases outside the gene matches: 4. Germline lookup yields CDR1 SGHRS and CDR2 YFSETQ. CDR3 protein: CASSLGTSASSYEQYF. In DNA form, the CDR3 reads TGCGCCAGCAGCTTGGGGACTAGCGCGAGCTCCTACGAGCAGTACTTC.

This clonotype was recorded only once. Because it lacks the conserved phenylalanine or tryptophan at the end, this CDR3 is likely a read error. V and J are TRBV5-6 and TRBJ2-1; 9 bases fit TRBD2. CDR1 SGHDT and CDR2 YYEEEE come from the germline V gene. This CDR3 has 16 residues. After removal of 0 bases from V and 0 bases from J, the junction contained 1 base not matched to a gene. CDR3 region: CASSLVSGSSYNEQFL. DNA of the CDR3: TGTGCCAGCAGCTTGGTTAGCGGGAGCTCCTACAATGAGCAGTTCCTC.

Ten or more counts support this clonotype. The rearrangement joins TRBV11-3 to TRBJ2-7; no clear D. Looked up from germline, CDR1 is SGHNT and CDR2 is YENEEA. Trimming removed 2 bases from V and 4 bases from J, with 9 bases in between. CDR3 length equals 13 residues. This chain's CDR3 is CASSLRAQYEQYF. In DNA, the CDR3 is TGTGCCAGCAGCTTAAGGGCCCAGTACGAGCAGTACTTC.

V is TRBV28 and J is TRBJ2-7, with a possible D match to TRBD2 (5 bases). This CDR3 is 14 amino acids long. The germline CDR1 and CDR2 sequences are MDHEN and SYDVKM. V was clipped by 5 bases and J by 3 bases, with 14 bases between them. CDR3 loop: CASSAFRGYYEQYF. In nucleotides, the CDR3 is TGTGCCAGCAGTGCATTCCGGGGATACTACGAGCAGTACTTC. Complete variable domain (other parts from reference TRBV28 and TRBJ2-7): DVKVTQSSRYLVKRTGEKVFLECVQDMDHENMFWYRQDPGLGLRLIYFSYDVKMKEKGDIPEGYSVSREKKERFSLILESASTNQTSMYLCASSAFRGYYEQYFGPGTRLTVT.

The sample holds a few counts of this clonotype. The CDR3 loop is CASSLNRVRTSYNEQFF. The DNA of the CDR3 is TGTGCCAGCAGCTTAAATCGAGTCCGAACCTCCTACAATGAGCAGTTCTTC. The chain links TRBV7-3 to TRBJ2-1; unclear D gene. The CDR3 is 17 residues long. V lost 1 base and J lost 0, with 13 bases in between. Germline V gives CDR1 SGHTA, CDR2 FQGTGA.

This chain uses TRBV7-8 with TRBJ2-5, with 8 bases fitting TRBD1. CDR1 and CDR2 (germline): SGHVS, FQNEAQ. Losses at the gene ends were 5 bases for V and 13 bases for J; bases not matched to a gene: 9. The CDR3 has 12 residues. The CDR3 region is CASSANPGQVYF. As DNA, the CDR3 is TGTGCCAGCAGCGCTAACCCGGGACAGGTGTACTTC. Supplemented by reference TRBV7-8 and TRBJ2-5, the full variable domain reads GAGVSQSPRYKVAKRGQDVALRCDPISGHVSLFWYQQALGQGPEFLTYFQNEAQLDKSGLPSDRFFAERPEGSVSTLKIQRTQQEDSAVYLCASSANPGQVYFGPGTRLLVL.

The chain couples TRBV10-3 to TRBJ1-5; tentative D call: TRBD1 (6 bases). V lost 6 bases and J lost 0, with 6 bases in between. The CDR3 is made up of 13 amino acids. Germline V gene sequence: CDR1 ENHRY, CDR2 SYGVKD. This CDR3 reads CAIRGASNQPQHF. The CDR3 region has the DNA TGTGCCATCAGGGGGGCTAGCAATCAGCCCCAGCATTTT.

The chain links TRBV11-2 to TRBJ2-1; 11 bases fit TRBD2. The CDR3 length is 16 residues. Germline trimming cut 4 bases from V and 1 base from J; bases unmatched to any gene: 3. Per the germline V gene, CDR1 is SGHAT and CDR2 is FQNNGV. CDR3 sequence reads: CASSWGTSGSYNEQFF. CDR3 in DNA: TGTGCCAGCAGCTGGGGGACTAGCGGATCCTACAATGAGCAGTTCTTC.

The rearrangement uses TRBV5-5 and TRBJ2-7, with D perhaps TRBD2 (6 bases). Germline V lookup: CDR1 SGHKS, CDR2 YYEKEE (reference sequence). The V end lost 2 bases, the J end lost 4 bases, and 13 bases lay between the germline ends. This CDR3 region has 14 residues. CDR3 sequence (DNA): TGTGCCAGCAGCTTTCGGGACTGGGGTTACGAGCAGTACTTC. Encoded protein: CASSFRDWGYEQYF.

The table lists this clonotype with many counts. One junction end does not reproduce the germline sequence, and a read error may be involved. The rearrangement links TRBV7-2 to TRBJ2-2; D gene ambiguous. This CDR3 has 13 residues. The germline V gene encodes CDR1 SGHTA and CDR2 FQGNSA. The CDR3 loop reads CASSQRRGLLSVF. The DNA of the CDR3 is TGTGCCAGCAGCCAAAGAAGAGGTCTCTTGAGTGTTTTT.

Note on this clonotype: A read error is likely, as this CDR3 ends without the conserved phenylalanine or tryptophan. V is TRBV11-2 and J is TRBJ2-7; no definite D call. The V end lost 2 bases, the J end lost 3 bases, and 8 bases lay between the germline ends. Germline V lookup: CDR1 SGHAT, CDR2 FQNNGV. CDR3 length equals 13 residues. CDR3 sequence reads: CASSLRGNYEQYL. The CDR3 DNA reads as TGTGCCAGCAGCTTAAGAGGCAACTACGAGCAGTACTTA.

The chain couples TRBV7-6 to TRBJ1-1; 9 bases are a match to TRBD1. This CDR3 has 17 residues. Losses at the gene ends were 0 bases for V and 0 bases for J; bases not matched to a gene: 5. CDR1 is SGHVS, CDR2 FNYEAQ, per germline. In nucleotides, the CDR3 is TGTGCCAGCAGCTTAGCCCCGGGACAGGGAATGAACACTGAAGCTTTCTTT. As protein: CASSLAPGQGMNTEAFF.

The gene calls are TRBV12-3 or TRBV12-4 and TRBJ1-6; no reliable D call. The CDR3 has 12 amino acids. The V end was cut by 3 bases, the J end by 13 bases, with 10 bases between. The CDR3 region is CASSFLASPLHF. The CDR3 nucleotides read TGTGCCAGCAGTTTTCTGGCCTCCCCCCTCCACTTT.

CDR3 sequence: CASSLSGTSGRVMLHEQYF. As DNA, the CDR3 is TGTGCCAGCAGTTTATCGGGGACTAGCGGGAGAGTAATGCTACACGAGCAGTACTTC. The J gene is TRBJ2-7, the V gene TRBV27; 14 nucleotides agree with TRBD2. Germline CDR1 and CDR2: MNHEY and SMNVEV (reference sequence). V lost 0 bases to trimming and J lost 5 bases; unmatched junction nucleotides: 12. This CDR3 is built from 19 residues.

This clonotype has a handful of counts. The chain employs TRBV5-1 and TRBJ2-6; no firm D call. V dropped 0 bases and J dropped 0 bases, with 7 bases sitting between them. The CDR3 loop spans 16 amino acids. Looked up from germline, CDR1 is SGHRS and CDR2 is YFSETQ. The CDR3 region is CASSLEPFSGANVLTF. The CDR3 nucleotides read TGCGCCAGCAGCTTGGAGCCGTTCTCTGGGGCCAACGTCCTGACTTTC.

This clonotype was detected only a few times. The V and J genes are TRBV7-3 and TRBJ2-2; D call uncertain. Germline assignment: CDR1 SGHTA and CDR2 FQGTGA. V lost 2 bases and J 6 bases, leaving 19 bases between the germline ends. The length of the CDR3 is 17 residues. The CDR3 bases are TGTGCCAGCAGCTTATTTCGGAGCACCATGGGCGCCGGGGAGCTGTTTTTT. As protein: CASSLFRSTMGAGELFF.

The chain combines TRBV12-3 or TRBV12-4 with TRBJ2-4; D is unclear. The CDR3 is 13 amino acids. Trimming took 6 bases from V and 6 from J, leaving 12 bases between them. This chain's CDR3 is CASSTLPGNIQYF. CDR3 DNA: TGTGCCAGCAGCACCTTACCGGGAAACATTCAGTACTTC.

This clonotype showed up many times. The V gene is TRBV28, the J gene TRBJ2-1, with TRBD1 matching 9 bases. This CDR3 contains 14 residues. CDR1 MDHEN and CDR2 SYDVKM come from the germline V gene. V lost 7 bases to trimming and J lost 6 bases; unmatched junction nucleotides: 7. For the CDR3, the DNA is TGTGCCAGCAAAACAGGGGGCGCTGGCAATGAGCAGTTCTTC. Protein: CASKTGGAGNEQFF.

The rearrangement links TRBV12-3 or TRBV12-4 to TRBJ2-2; 10 bases line up with TRBD2. CDR3 length: 15 amino acids. J lost 4 bases, V lost 7 bases, and 6 bases had no gene match. The DNA of the CDR3 is TGTGCCAGCACCACTAGCGGGATGGGCACCGGGGAGCTGTTTTTT. Residues: CASTTSGMGTGELFF.